This T cell receptor beta chain was captured by sequencing in a study of blood T cell repertoires in COVID-19. Overall study: T cells, B-cell-depleted T cells, or PBMCs provided the cDNA or gDNA that served as material.

Trimming took off 1 base at V and 0 bases at J, with 8 bases between the two ends. This CDR3 comprises 15 residues. Germline CDR1 reads LNHNV; CDR2 reads YYDKDF (reference sequence). Seattle patients were enrolled during active infection and followed longitudinally. Original handling: Using reference gene primer amplification, nucleated cell counts were estimated. Using immunoSEQ multiplex PCR, the repertoire was profiled, and TCRdb retains in-frame clones only, with some absent. V, J and clone size are taken as reported in that table, and D and trimming were inferred from the DNA itself. The sample includes more than 200,000 clones, under 90% of them seen just once.

This chain links TRBV15 with TRBJ2-3; the D gene is possibly TRBD2 (6 bases). The source is a man between 45 and 60 years old with COVID-19, enrolled during active disease. Sequenced input: peripheral blood. The CDR3 nucleotides read TGTGCCACCAGCAGAGGGGGGAGGAGCACAGATACGCAGTATTTT. Its translation is CATSRGGRSTDTQYF.